The sample holds one count of the clone carrying this TCR beta chain. This sample was included in a study of blood T cell repertoires in COVID-19. Background on the study: Samples came from the United States, Italy and Spain, spanning acute and convalescent COVID-19.

The V gene lost 2 bases and the J gene lost 0 bases, with 6 bases spanning the gap. This CDR3 has 14 amino acids. Germline V gives CDR1 MNHNS, CDR2 SASEGT. As originally analysed: From reference gene primer amplification, estimates of nucleated cell counts were derived. The assay was immunoSEQ multiplex PCR, and TCRdb's table has in-frame clones only and misses some. Clone size and the V and J calls come from that table; the DNA yielded D and trimming. The data hold fewer than 60,000 clones, with approximately 80% observed a single time. Sequences were obtained from peripheral blood. The J gene is TRBJ2-3, the V gene TRBV6-1; D is uncertain. The receptor's source is a human donor in a cohort sampled during active COVID-19. The CDR3 sequence is CASSETTSTDTQYF. CDR3 nucleotide sequence: TGTGCCAGCAGTGAAACGACTAGCACAGATACGCAGTATTTT.